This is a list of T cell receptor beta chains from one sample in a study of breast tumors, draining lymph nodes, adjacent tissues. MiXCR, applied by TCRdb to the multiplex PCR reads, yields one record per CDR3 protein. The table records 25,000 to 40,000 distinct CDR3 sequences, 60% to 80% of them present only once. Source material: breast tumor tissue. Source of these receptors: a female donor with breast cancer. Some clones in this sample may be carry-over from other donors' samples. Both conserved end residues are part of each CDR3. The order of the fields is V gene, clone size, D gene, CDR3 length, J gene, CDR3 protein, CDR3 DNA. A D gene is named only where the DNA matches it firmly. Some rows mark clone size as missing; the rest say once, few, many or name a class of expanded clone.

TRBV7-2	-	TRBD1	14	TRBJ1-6	CASSAQTGYSPLHF	TGTGCCAGCAGCGCCCAGACAGGGTATTCACCCCTCCACTTT
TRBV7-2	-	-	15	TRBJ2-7	CASSLGGSSSYEQYF	TGTGCCAGCTCCCTAGGGGGGTCGAGCTCCTACGAGCAGTACTTC
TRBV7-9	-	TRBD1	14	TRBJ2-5	CASSGQGDRETQYF	TGTGCCAGCAGTGGACAGGGGGATAGAGAGACCCAGTACTTC
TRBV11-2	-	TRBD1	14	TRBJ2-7	CASSFRDRAREQYF	TGTGCCAGCAGTTTCCGGGACAGGGCCCGCGAGCAGTACTTC
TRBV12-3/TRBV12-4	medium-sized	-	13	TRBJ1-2	CASSPNKGYGYTF	TGTGCCAGCAGCCCAAATAAGGGTTATGGCTACACCTTC
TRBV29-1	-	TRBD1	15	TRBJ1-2	CSVEALGRQGYGYTF	TGCAGCGTTGAAGCCCTTGGGAGACAGGGTTATGGCTACACCTTC
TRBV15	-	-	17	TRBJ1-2	CAASSDEATRANYGYTF	TGTGCCGCCAGCAGTGACGAGGCGACCAGAGCTAACTATGGCTACACCTTC
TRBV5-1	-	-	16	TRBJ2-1	CASRGGRGRIPNEQFF	TGCGCCAGCAGGGGAGGACGGGGCCGAATCCCCAATGAGCAGTTCTTC
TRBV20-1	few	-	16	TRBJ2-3	CSARSRNLRDTDTQYF	TGCAGTGCTAGGTCGAGAAATCTTAGGGACACAGATACGCAGTATTTT
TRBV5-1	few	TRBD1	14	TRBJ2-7	CASSFGTGGYEQYF	TGCGCCAGCAGCTTCGGGACAGGGGGCTACGAGCAGTACTTC